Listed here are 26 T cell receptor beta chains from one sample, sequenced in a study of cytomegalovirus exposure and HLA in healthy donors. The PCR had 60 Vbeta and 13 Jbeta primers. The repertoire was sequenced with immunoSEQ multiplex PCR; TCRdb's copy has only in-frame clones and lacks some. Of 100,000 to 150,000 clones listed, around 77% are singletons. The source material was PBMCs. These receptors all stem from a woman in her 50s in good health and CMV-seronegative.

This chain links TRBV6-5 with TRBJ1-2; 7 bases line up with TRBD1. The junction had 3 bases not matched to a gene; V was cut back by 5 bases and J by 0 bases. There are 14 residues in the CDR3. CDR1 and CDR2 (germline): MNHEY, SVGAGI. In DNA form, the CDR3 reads TGTGCCAGCAGTAGGGACAGATCTAACTATGGCTACACCTTC. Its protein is CASSRDRSNYGYTF.

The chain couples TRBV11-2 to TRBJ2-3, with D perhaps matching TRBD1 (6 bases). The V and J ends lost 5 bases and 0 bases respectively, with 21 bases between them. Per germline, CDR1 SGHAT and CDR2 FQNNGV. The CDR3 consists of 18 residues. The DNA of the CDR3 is TGTGCCAGCAGCCCAGGGGACATCCTGGATCGTAGCACAGATACGCAGTATTTT. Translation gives CASSPGDILDRSTDTQYF.

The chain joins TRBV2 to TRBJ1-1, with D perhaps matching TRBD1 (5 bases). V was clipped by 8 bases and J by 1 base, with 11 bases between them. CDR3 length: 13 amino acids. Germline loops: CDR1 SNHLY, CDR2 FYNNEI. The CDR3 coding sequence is TGTGCCAGCCGGCTAACAGGGAACACTGAAGCTTTCTTT. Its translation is CASRLTGNTEAFF. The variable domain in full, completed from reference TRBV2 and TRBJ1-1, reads EPEVTQTPSHQVTQMGQEVILRCVPISNHLYFYWYRQILGQKVEFLVSFYNNEISEKSEIFDDQFSVERPDGSNFTLKIRSTKLEDSAMYFCASRLTGNTEAFFGQGTRLTVV.

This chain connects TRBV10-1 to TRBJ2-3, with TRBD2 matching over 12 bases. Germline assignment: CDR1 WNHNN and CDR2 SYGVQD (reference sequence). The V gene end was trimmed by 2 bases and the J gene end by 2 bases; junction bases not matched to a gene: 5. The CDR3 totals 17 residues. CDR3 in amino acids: CASSEGGLAGDTDTQYF. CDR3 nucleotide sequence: TGCGCCAGCAGTGAGGGGGGACTAGCGGGTGACACAGATACGCAGTATTTT.

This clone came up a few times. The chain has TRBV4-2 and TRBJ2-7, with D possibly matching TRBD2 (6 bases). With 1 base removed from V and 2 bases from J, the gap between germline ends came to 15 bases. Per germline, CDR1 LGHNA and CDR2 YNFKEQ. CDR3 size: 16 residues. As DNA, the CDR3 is TGTGCCAGCAGCCAAGTGGGCCAGACGGGGGCCTACGAGCAGTACTTC. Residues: CASSQVGQTGAYEQYF.

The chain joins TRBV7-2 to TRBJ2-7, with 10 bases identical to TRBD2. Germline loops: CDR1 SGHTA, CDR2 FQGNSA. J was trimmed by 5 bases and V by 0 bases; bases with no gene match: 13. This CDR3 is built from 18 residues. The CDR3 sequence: CASSLAQGLAAHRDEQYF. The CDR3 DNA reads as TGTGCCAGCAGCTTAGCCCAAGGACTAGCGGCCCACCGGGACGAGCAGTACTTC.

The CDR3 sequence is CASSDTSGFTGELFF. The CDR3 DNA is TGTGCCAGCAGCGATACTAGCGGATTCACCGGGGAGCTGTTTTTT. The chain joins TRBV9 to TRBJ2-2, with TRBD2 matching 8 bases. The trim removed 3 bases at V and 4 bases at J, leaving 5 bases unmatched. The germline V gene encodes CDR1 SGDLS and CDR2 YYNGEE. The CDR3 length is 15 residues.

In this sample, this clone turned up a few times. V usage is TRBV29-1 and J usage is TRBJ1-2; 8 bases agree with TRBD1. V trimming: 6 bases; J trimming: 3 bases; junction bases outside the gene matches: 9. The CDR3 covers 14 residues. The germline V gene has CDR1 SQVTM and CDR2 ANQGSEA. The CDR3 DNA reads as TGCAGCGTAGTCTCCGTACAGGGGGACTATGGCTACACCTTC. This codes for CSVVSVQGDYGYTF. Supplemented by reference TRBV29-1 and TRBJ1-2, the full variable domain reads SAVISQKPSRDICQRGTSLTIQCQVDSQVTMMFWYRQQPGQSLTLIATANQGSEATYESGFVIDKFPISRPNLTFSTLTVSNMSPEDSSIYLCSVVSVQGDYGYTFGSGTRLTVV.

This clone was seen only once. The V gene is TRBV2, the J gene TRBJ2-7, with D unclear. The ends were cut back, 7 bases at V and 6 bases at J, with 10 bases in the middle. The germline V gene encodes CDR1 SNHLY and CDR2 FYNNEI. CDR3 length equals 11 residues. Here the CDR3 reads CASIGVREQYF. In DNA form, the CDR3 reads TGTGCCAGCATCGGTGTTCGCGAGCAGTACTTC.

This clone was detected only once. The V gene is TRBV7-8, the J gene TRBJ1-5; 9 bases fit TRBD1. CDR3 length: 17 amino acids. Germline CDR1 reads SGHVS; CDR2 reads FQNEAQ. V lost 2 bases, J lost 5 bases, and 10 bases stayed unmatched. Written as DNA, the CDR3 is TGTGCCAGCAGCTTACGTTTTCCTACAGGGGGCGATCAGCCCCAGCATTTT. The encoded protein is CASSLRFPTGGDQPQHF.

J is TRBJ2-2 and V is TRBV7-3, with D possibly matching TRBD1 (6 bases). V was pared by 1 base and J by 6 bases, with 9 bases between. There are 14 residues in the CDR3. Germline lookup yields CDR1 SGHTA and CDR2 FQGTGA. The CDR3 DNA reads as TGTGCCAGCAGCTTAAAGAACAGGGCCGGGGAGCTGTTTTTT. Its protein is CASSLKNRAGELFF. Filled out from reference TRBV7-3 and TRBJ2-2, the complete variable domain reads GAGVSQTPSNKVTEKGKYVELRCDPISGHTALYWYRQSLGQGPEFLIYFQGTGAADDSGLPNDRFFAVRPEGSVSTLKIQRTERGDSAVYLCASSLKNRAGELFFGEGSRLTVL.

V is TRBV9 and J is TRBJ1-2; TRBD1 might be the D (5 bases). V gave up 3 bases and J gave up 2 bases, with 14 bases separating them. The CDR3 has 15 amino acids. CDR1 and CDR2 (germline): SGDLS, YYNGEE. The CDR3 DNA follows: TGTGCCAGCAGCGGTAACAGGCTAATAAACTATGGCTACACCTTC. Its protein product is CASSGNRLINYGYTF.

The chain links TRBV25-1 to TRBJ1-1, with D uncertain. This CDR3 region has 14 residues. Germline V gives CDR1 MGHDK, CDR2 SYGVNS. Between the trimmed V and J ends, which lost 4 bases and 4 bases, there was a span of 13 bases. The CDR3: CASSGVAGGTEAFF. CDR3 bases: TGTGCCAGCAGTGGGGTTGCGGGAGGCACTGAAGCTTTCTTT.

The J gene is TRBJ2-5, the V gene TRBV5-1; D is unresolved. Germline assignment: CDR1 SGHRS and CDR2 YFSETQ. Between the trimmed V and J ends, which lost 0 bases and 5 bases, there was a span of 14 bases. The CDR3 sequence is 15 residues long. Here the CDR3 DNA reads TGCGCCAGCAGCTTGGCTCTCCCCGCCGGGGAGACCCAGTACTTC. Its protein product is CASSLALPAGETQYF.

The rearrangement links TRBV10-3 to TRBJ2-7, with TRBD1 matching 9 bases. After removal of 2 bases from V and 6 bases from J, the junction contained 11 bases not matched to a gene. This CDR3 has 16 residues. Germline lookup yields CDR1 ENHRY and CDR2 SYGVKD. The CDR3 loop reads CAISEPATGGMGEQYF. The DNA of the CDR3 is TGTGCCATCAGTGAGCCCGCGACAGGGGGGATGGGCGAGCAGTACTTC.

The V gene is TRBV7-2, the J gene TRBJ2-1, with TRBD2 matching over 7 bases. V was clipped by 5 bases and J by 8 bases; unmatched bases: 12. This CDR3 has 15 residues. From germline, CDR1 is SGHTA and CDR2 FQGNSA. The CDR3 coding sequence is TGTGCCAGCAGCCTTAAGCGGGATCGGAGCGATGAGCAGTTCTTC. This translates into CASSLKRDRSDEQFF.

The CDR3 protein is CASSGARQGRQETQYF. CDR3 coding DNA: TGTGCCAGCAGCGGCGCCCGACAGGGGCGCCAAGAGACCCAGTACTTC. The chain has TRBV9 and TRBJ2-5; 8 nucleotides line up with TRBD1. This CDR3 has 16 residues. Trimming at V came to 3 bases and at J to 1 base, leaving 8 bases not matched to a gene. Germline assignment: CDR1 SGDLS and CDR2 YYNGEE.

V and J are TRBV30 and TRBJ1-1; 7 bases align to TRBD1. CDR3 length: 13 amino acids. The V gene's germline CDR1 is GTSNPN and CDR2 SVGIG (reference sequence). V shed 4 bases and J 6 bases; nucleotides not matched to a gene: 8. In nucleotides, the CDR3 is TGTGCCTGGAAGGGGACAGCTTTATCTGAAGCTTTCTTT. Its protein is CAWKGTALSEAFF.

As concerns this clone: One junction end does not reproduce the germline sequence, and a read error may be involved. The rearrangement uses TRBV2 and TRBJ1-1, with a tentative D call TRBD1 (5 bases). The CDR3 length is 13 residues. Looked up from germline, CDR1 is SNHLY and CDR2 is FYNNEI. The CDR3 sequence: CATQRDSGTEALF. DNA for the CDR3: TGTGCCACCCAACGGGACTCGGGCACTGAAGCTCTCTTT.

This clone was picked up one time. The CDR3 is CASRPGTGGTEAFF. In DNA, the CDR3 is TGTGCCAGCAGGCCCGGGACAGGGGGTACTGAAGCTTTCTTT. The rearrangement joins TRBV28 to TRBJ1-1; 11 bases are a match to TRBD1. V dropped 6 bases and J dropped 5; count of bases not matched to a gene: 5. The CDR3 has 14 residues. Germline assignment: CDR1 MDHEN and CDR2 SYDVKM. Based on the CDR3 plus reference TRBV28 and TRBJ1-1, the full variable domain is DVKVTQSSRYLVKRTGEKVFLECVQDMDHENMFWYRQDPGLGLRLIYFSYDVKMKEKGDIPEGYSVSREKKERFSLILESASTNQTSMYLCASRPGTGGTEAFFGQGTRLTVV.

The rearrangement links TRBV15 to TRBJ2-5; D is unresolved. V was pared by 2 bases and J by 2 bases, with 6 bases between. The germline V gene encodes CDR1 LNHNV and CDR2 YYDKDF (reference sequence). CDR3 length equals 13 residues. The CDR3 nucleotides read TGTGCCACCAGCAGATCCCCACAAGAGACCCAGTACTTC. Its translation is CATSRSPQETQYF.

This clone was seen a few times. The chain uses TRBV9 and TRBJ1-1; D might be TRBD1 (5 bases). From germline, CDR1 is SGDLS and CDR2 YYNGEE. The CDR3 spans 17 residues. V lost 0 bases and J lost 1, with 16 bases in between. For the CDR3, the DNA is TGTGCCAGCAGCGTAGACATTGTGGGGCAGGCGAACACTGAAGCTTTCTTT. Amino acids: CASSVDIVGQANTEAFF.

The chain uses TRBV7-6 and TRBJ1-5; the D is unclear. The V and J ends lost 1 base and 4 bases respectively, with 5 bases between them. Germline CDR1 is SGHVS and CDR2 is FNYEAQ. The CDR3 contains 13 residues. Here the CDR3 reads CASSLDRNQPQHF. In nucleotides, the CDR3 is TGTGCCAGCAGCTTAGACAGAAATCAGCCCCAGCATTTT.

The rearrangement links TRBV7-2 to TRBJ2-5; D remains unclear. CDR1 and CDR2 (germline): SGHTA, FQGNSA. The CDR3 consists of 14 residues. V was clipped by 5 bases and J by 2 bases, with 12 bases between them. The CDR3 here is CASSPPAVQETQYF. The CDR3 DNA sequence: TGTGCCAGCAGCCCGCCGGCGGTGCAAGAGACCCAGTACTTC.

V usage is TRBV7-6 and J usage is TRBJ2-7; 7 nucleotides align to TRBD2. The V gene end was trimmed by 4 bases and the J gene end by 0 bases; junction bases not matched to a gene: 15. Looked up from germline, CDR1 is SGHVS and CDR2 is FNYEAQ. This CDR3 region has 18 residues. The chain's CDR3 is CASSSQSLGGRPSYEQYF. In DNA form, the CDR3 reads TGTGCCAGCAGCTCCCAGAGTCTGGGCGGGAGACCCTCCTACGAGCAGTACTTC.

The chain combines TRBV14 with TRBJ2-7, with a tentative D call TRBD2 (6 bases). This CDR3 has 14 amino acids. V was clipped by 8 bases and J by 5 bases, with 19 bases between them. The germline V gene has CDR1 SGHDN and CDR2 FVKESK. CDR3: CASLTMTSLDEQYF. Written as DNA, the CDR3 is TGTGCCAGCCTGACCATGACTAGTCTCGACGAGCAGTACTTC.